These 22 T cell receptor beta chains originate from one sample sequenced in a study of blood T cell repertoires in COVID-19. Assay used: immunoSEQ multiplex PCR; TCRdb lists only in-frame clones, some missing. The sample has a few hundred thousand clones, 80% to 95% seen once. The sequenced material came from PBMCs or T cells enriched from blood (not recorded which). The receptors were gathered from a woman aged 25 to 45 who had recovered from COVID-19.

This chain links TRBV19 with TRBJ2-7; the match to TRBD2 covers 8 bases. The V segment lost 3 bases and the J segment 1 base; nucleotides outside the gene matches: 5. Looked up from germline, CDR1 is LNHDA and CDR2 is SQIVND (reference sequence). CDR3 length: 15 amino acids. The CDR3 sequence: CASSISGGFSYEQYF. The CDR3 DNA follows: TGTGCCAGTAGTATCAGCGGGGGTTTTTCCTACGAGCAGTACTTC.

Here the CDR3 DNA reads TGTGCCAGCAGCCAAATCTTTCGACAGGGGGCGGGAAATTCACCCCTCCACTTT. This codes for CASSQIFRQGAGNSPLHF. The rearrangement uses TRBV4-2 and TRBJ1-6; 10 bases are shared with TRBD1. The length of the CDR3 is 18 residues. Trimming at V came to 2 bases and at J to 7 bases, leaving 11 bases not matched to a gene. The germline V gene encodes CDR1 LGHNA and CDR2 YNFKEQ.

This chain connects TRBV5-8 to TRBJ1-2; 7 bases are shared with TRBD1. The germline CDR1 and CDR2 sequences are SGHTS and YDEGEE. Unmatched junction bases numbered 16, after V lost 0 bases and J lost 5 bases. The CDR3 consists of 18 residues. The CDR3 loop is CASSLEGHRDSNHYGYTF. The CDR3 coding sequence is TGTGCCAGCAGCTTGGAGGGGCACCGGGACAGCAACCATTATGGCTACACCTTC.

V is TRBV7-2 and J is TRBJ1-5, with 8 positions matching TRBD1. V lost 5 bases to trimming and J lost 10 bases; unmatched junction nucleotides: 10. CDR3 length: 14 residues. CDR1 is SGHTA and CDR2 is FQGNSA in the germline V gene. DNA of the CDR3: TGTGCCAGCAGCCCCACGGACAGGGAGCGTCCCCAGCATTTT. This translates into CASSPTDRERPQHF. The full variable domain, completed using reference TRBV7-2 and TRBJ1-5, is GAGVSQSPSNKVTEKGKDVELRCDPISGHTALYWYRQSLGQGLEFLIYFQGNSAPDKSGLPSDRFSAERTGGSVSTLTIQRTQQEDSAVYLCASSPTDRERPQHFGDGTRLSIL.

This chain joins TRBV12-5 and TRBJ2-1, with D unclear. There are 15 residues in the CDR3. The germline gives CDR1 LGHNT, CDR2 FRNRAP. V lost 4 bases and J lost 0, with 10 bases in between. The CDR3 sequence: CASGSDNSSYNEQFF. The CDR3 DNA reads TGTGCTAGTGGTTCGGATAACAGCTCCTACAATGAGCAGTTCTTC.

This clone appeared once. The chain couples TRBV5-4 to TRBJ1-2; TRBD1 is a possible D gene (6 bases). The CDR3 sequence is 16 residues long. Trimming stripped 5 bases from V and 3 bases from J, with 20 bases between. Germline-derived CDR1 and CDR2 are SGHNT and YYREEE (reference sequence). CDR3 coding DNA: TGTGCCAGCAGGGCTGTGGGGGCTGGTTTCTACTATGGCTACACCTTC. It yields the protein CASRAVGAGFYYGYTF.

The V gene is TRBV7-8, the J gene TRBJ1-4; D is unclear. The CDR3 loop spans 16 amino acids. V was cut by 3 bases and J by 4 bases, with 15 bases left in between. Germline CDR1 SGHVS, CDR2 FQNEAQ. CDR3 bases: TGTGCCAGCAGCTTCCGGAGGGATCCCCTTAATGAAAAACTGTTTTTT. Translating gives CASSFRRDPLNEKLFF.

The chain employs TRBV7-2 and TRBJ1-5; D gene ambiguous. The CDR3 sequence is 15 residues long. Deletions cut 5 bases from V and 4 bases from J, with 15 bases between. Germline V gene lookup returns CDR1 SGHTA and CDR2 FQGNSA. This CDR3 reads CASSAFAGFNQPQHF. CDR3 sequence (DNA): TGTGCCAGCAGCGCCTTTGCAGGCTTTAATCAGCCCCAGCATTTT.

J is TRBJ2-3 and V is TRBV3-1 (or the pseudogene TRBV3-2), with 10 bases identical to TRBD2. After removal of 7 bases from V and 1 base from J, the junction contained 5 bases not matched to a gene. Germline V CDR1 and CDR2: LGHDT, YNNKEL (reference sequence). This CDR3 has 15 residues. The CDR3 DNA reads as TGTGCCAGCACCCAGAGCGGGGGGGGCACAGATACGCAGTATTTT. Translation: CASTQSGGGTDTQYF.

This clone was observed a handful of times. The chain is built from TRBV3-1 (or the pseudogene TRBV3-2) and TRBJ2-1; 7 bases are a match to TRBD2. The V gene end was trimmed by 0 bases and the J gene end by 3 bases; junction bases not matched to a gene: 2. The CDR3 contains 15 residues. Looked up from germline, CDR1 is LGHDT and CDR2 is YNNKEL (reference sequence). The CDR3 DNA reads TGTGCCAGCAGCCAAGACGGGGGGTACTACAATGAGCAGTTCTTC. Amino acids: CASSQDGGYYNEQFF.

This clone has only one observation. The chain combines TRBV6-2 or TRBV6-3 with TRBJ1-5, with TRBD1 matching 8 bases. Looked up from germline, CDR1 is MNHEY and CDR2 is SVGEGT. CDR3 size: 17 residues. The junction had 16 bases not matched to a gene; V was cut back by 5 bases and J by 7 bases. CDR3 bases: TGTGCCAGCAGTCCCCGGGGTGCAGGGGGCAGGGGCCAGCCCCAGCATTTT. The encoded protein is CASSPRGAGGRGQPQHF.

CDR3 protein: CASSRTSGELYEQFF. Written as DNA, the CDR3 is TGTGCCAGCAGCCGGACTAGCGGGGAGTTATATGAGCAGTTCTTC. The chain links TRBV7-3 to TRBJ2-1; 12 bases align to TRBD2. CDR1 is SGHTA and CDR2 is FQGTGA in the germline V gene. Losses at the gene ends were 5 bases for V and 8 bases for J; bases not matched to a gene: 7. The CDR3 extends over 15 amino acids.

This clone was observed a single time. V usage is TRBV7-8 and J usage is TRBJ1-1, with TRBD1 matching 7 bases. Germline loops: CDR1 SGHVS, CDR2 FQNEAQ. V was clipped by 1 base and J by 4 bases; unmatched bases: 3. The CDR3 spans 14 residues. Here the CDR3 DNA reads TGTGCCAGCAGCTTAGACAGGGGAGGCACTGAAGCTTTCTTT. It codes for CASSLDRGGTEAFF.

This clone came up once. The chain recombines TRBV6-5 with TRBJ2-5; D gene unclear. The CDR3 extends over 13 amino acids. The V and J ends lost 2 bases and 1 base respectively, with 5 bases between them. Germline CDR1 and CDR2: MNHEY and SVGAGI. Here the CDR3 reads CASSYGRQETQYF. The CDR3 DNA sequence: TGTGCCAGCAGTTACGGGCGCCAAGAGACCCAGTACTTC.

CDR3: CASSTDRAGEQYF. The CDR3 DNA reads TGTGCCAGTAGTACGGACAGGGCTGGTGAGCAGTACTTC. This chain joins TRBV19 and TRBJ2-7; 8 positions agree with TRBD1. The CDR3 extends over 13 amino acids. V was pared by 4 bases and J by 7 bases, with 6 bases of the junction left unmatched. The germline CDR1 and CDR2 sequences are LNHDA and SQIVND (reference sequence). Together with reference TRBV19 and TRBJ2-7, the CDR3 gives the full variable domain: DGGITQSPKYLFRKEGQNVTLSCEQNLNHDAMYWYRQDPGQGLRLIYYSQIVNDFQKGDIAEGYSVSREKKESFPLTVTSAQKNPTAFYLCASSTDRAGEQYFGPGTRLTVT.

The chain uses TRBV13 and TRBJ2-7; 9 bases map to TRBD2. The CDR3 is 15 amino acids. The V gene's germline CDR1 is PRHDT and CDR2 FYEKMQ (reference sequence). V shed 0 bases and J 2 bases; nucleotides not matched to a gene: 2. In DNA form, the CDR3 reads TGTGCCAGCAGCTTAGGAGGCGGGAGGGCCTACGAGCAGTACTTC. The encoded protein is CASSLGGGRAYEQYF.

The rearrangement uses TRBV5-8 and TRBJ1-1; D is unclear. This CDR3 contains 14 residues. The V end lost 4 bases, the J end lost 2 bases, and 12 bases lay between the germline ends. The germline V gene encodes CDR1 SGHTS and CDR2 YDEGEE. The CDR3 DNA follows: TGTGCCAGCAGCATGCAAGACTTTAACACTGAAGCTTTCTTT. It codes for CASSMQDFNTEAFF.

This chain uses TRBV29-1 with TRBJ2-7, with 9 bases fitting TRBD1. This CDR3 is 14 amino acids long. V trimming: 5 bases; J trimming: 2 bases; junction bases outside the gene matches: 7. In germline, CDR1 is SQVTM, CDR2 ANQGSEA. Here the CDR3 reads CSVSPGTGTYEQYF. The CDR3 bases are TGCAGCGTTTCCCCCGGGACAGGGACCTACGAGCAGTACTTC.

This chain joins TRBV7-2 and TRBJ2-7; TRBD1 agrees at 10 bases. With 4 bases clipped from V and 3 bases from J, the junction kept 6 bases outside the gene matches. Germline-derived CDR1 and CDR2 are SGHTA and FQGNSA. The CDR3 spans 15 residues. This chain's CDR3 is CASSSATGGFYEQYF. The CDR3, as DNA: TGTGCCAGCAGCTCAGCGACAGGGGGCTTCTACGAGCAGTACTTC.

The chain recombines TRBV3-1 (or the pseudogene TRBV3-2) with TRBJ2-7; 9 bases map to TRBD1. CDR1 and CDR2 from the germline V gene are LGHDT and YNNKEL (reference sequence). With 5 bases clipped from V and 8 bases from J, the junction kept 10 bases outside the gene matches. The CDR3 runs to 14 residues. CDR3 nucleotides: TGTGCCAGCAGCTCCGGGACAGGGAATTCCCAGCAGTACTTC. As protein: CASSSGTGNSQQYF.

The V call is TRBV5-1, the J call TRBJ2-5; D is perhaps TRBD2 (6 bases). This CDR3 spans 15 amino acids. Germline V gene sequence: CDR1 SGHRS, CDR2 YFSETQ. Deletions cut 3 bases from V and 1 base from J, with 13 bases between. For the CDR3, the DNA is TGCGCCAGCAGCTCGTCTCGGGGGTCCCAAGAGACCCAGTACTTC. It yields the protein CASSSSRGSQETQYF.

The chain recombines TRBV3-1 (or the pseudogene TRBV3-2) with TRBJ2-1; a weak D match, TRBD2 (5 bases). Trimming left V 0 bases short and J 1 base short, with 13 bases between. The germline CDR1 and CDR2 sequences are LGHDT and YNNKEL (reference sequence). This CDR3 contains 17 residues. This CDR3 reads CASSQDVVSGSYNEQFF. In nucleotides, the CDR3 is TGTGCCAGCAGCCAAGATGTAGTCAGCGGATCCTACAATGAGCAGTTCTTC.